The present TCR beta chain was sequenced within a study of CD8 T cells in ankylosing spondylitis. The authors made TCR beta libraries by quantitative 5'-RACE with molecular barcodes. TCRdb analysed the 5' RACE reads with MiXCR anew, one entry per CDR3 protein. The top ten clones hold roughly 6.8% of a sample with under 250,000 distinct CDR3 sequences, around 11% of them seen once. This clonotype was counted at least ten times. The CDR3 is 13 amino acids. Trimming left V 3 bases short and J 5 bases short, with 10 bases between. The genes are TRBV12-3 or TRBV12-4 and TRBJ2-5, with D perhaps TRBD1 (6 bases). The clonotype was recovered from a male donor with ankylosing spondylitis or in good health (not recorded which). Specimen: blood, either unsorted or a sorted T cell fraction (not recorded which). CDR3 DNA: TGTGCCAGCAGTTTGAACAGGGATGAGACCCAGTACTTC. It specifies CASSLNRDETQYF.